A selection of T cell receptor beta chains follows, all from one sample in a study of blood T cell repertoires in COVID-19. Profiled with immunoSEQ multiplex PCR; TCRdb holds only in-frame clones, not every one. The table records around 450,000 clones, around 89% of them present only once. Material for sequencing was peripheral blood. Source of these receptors: a woman aged 25 to 39 with acute or convalescent COVID-19. Each CDR3 is given with its conserved first and last residue. The order of the fields is J gene, clone size, V gene, D gene, CDR3 DNA, CDR3 protein. A D gene is named only where the DNA matches it firmly. Rows may omit the clone size; those that give it use once, few, many or a size class.

TRBJ1-2,.,TRBV29-1,TRBD1,TGCAGCGTTGGGTCCGGGGACAGCTATGGCTACACCTTC,CSVGSGDSYGYTF
TRBJ1-2,.,TRBV27,TRBD1,TGTGCCAGCAGTTACAGGGGACCTAACTATGGCTACACCTTC,CASSYRGPNYGYTF
TRBJ1-5,.,TRBV5-1,.,TGCGCCAGCAGCTTGGCGGCGGGAGCACAGCCCCAGCATTTT,CASSLAAGAQPQHF
TRBJ2-1,.,TRBV19,TRBD2,TGTGCCAGTAGCATAAGCGGGAGGAGCTCCTACAATGAGCAGTTCTTC,CASSISGRSSYNEQFF
TRBJ1-3,.,TRBV21-1,.,TGTGCCAGCAGCAGGGCCCCCAAGGGGGCGGGAAACACCATATATTTT,CASSRAPKGAGNTIYF
TRBJ2-1,.,TRBV27,TRBD1,TGTGCCAGCAGTCCGTGGACAGGGCCGTACAATGAGCAGTTCTTC,CASSPWTGPYNEQFF
TRBJ2-7,.,TRBV3-1/TRBV3-2,TRBD1,TGTGCCAGCAGCTATGACAGGGGAGCTGAGCAGTACTTC,CASSYDRGAEQYF
TRBJ2-5,once,TRBV28,TRBD1,TGTGCCAGCAGTTTGAGGGACAGGGGGCGAGAGACCCAGTACTTC,CASSLRDRGRETQYF
TRBJ2-2,.,TRBV12-3/TRBV12-4,.,TGTGCCAGCAACCAAGGGGCCGGGGAGCTGTTTTTT,CASNQGAGELFF
TRBJ1-5,.,TRBV19,.,TGTGCCAGTAGTATAGATCGGGAGACAAGGCTGACTCAGCCCCAGCATTTT,CASSIDRETRLTQPQHF
TRBJ2-1,.,TRBV12-3/TRBV12-4,.,TGTGCCAGCAGTTTTCTCCGCAATGAGCAGTTCTTC,CASSFLRNEQFF
TRBJ2-7,.,TRBV2,.,TGTGCCAGCAGCGGTGAGGGTTGGGAGCAGTACTTC,CASSGEGWEQYF
TRBJ2-3,once,TRBV9,.,TGTGCCAGCAGCCCCCGGGGCGGGGTTAGCACAGATACGCAGTATTTT,CASSPRGGVSTDTQYF
TRBJ2-3,.,TRBV5-4,TRBD2,TGTGCCAGCAGCTGGGGGCGGACTAGCGGTACAGATACGCAGTATTTT,CASSWGRTSGTDTQYF
TRBJ2-3,.,TRBV10-1,.,TGCGCCAGCAGTGAGTCGCGGGTTCAAGATACGCAGTATTTT,CASSESRVQDTQYF
TRBJ2-3,once,TRBV3-1/TRBV3-2,TRBD2,TGTGCCAGCAGCCCATTTGAGCGGGGGGTGGGAGATACGCAGTATTTT,CASSPFERGVGDTQYF
TRBJ1-5,.,TRBV30,TRBD1,TGTGCCTGGAGCGGACAGGTCAATCAGCCCCAGCATTTT,CAWSGQVNQPQHF
TRBJ2-5,.,TRBV28,.,TGTGCCAGCACCCCCGAGGGCAGGGGAAAAGAGACCCAGTACTTC,CASTPEGRGKETQYF
TRBJ1-6,once,TRBV7-6,.,TGTGCCAGCAGCTTAGGGGGCTCGGCCAATTCACCCCTCCACTTT,CASSLGGSANSPLHF
TRBJ2-2,.,TRBV7-9,.,TGTGCCAGCAGCTTAGAGGCAGGATGGGCCGGGGAGCTGTTTTTT,CASSLEAGWAGELFF
TRBJ2-1,.,TRBV9,TRBD2,TGTGCCAGCAGCGTAGCGGGGGGGCCAAATGAGCAGTTCTTC,CASSVAGGPNEQFF
TRBJ2-2,.,TRBV5-6,.,TGTGCCAGCAGCATGAAAGCCGTTTACACCGGGGAGCTGTTTTTT,CASSMKAVYTGELFF
TRBJ2-3,.,TRBV5-1,TRBD2,TGCGCCAGCAGCCCAGGACTAGCGATCACAGATACGCAGTATTTT,CASSPGLAITDTQYF
TRBJ1-1,once,TRBV19,TRBD1,TGTGCCAGTAGTGGACGGGCCCGGGACAGGGGGAAGAACACTGAAGCTTTCTTT,CASSGRARDRGKNTEAFF
TRBJ2-5,once,TRBV10-3,TRBD1,TGTGCCATCAGTGAGTCGGGACAGGGGAGGGAGACCCAGTACTTC,CAISESGQGRETQYF
TRBJ2-7,.,TRBV6-2/TRBV6-3,TRBD1,TGTGCCAGCAGTTTTATCGGGGACAGATCCTACGAGCAGTACTTC,CASSFIGDRSYEQYF
TRBJ1-6,.,TRBV2,.,TGTGCCAGCAGCCTGGGCGTATCTGGTTCACCCCTCCACTTT,CASSLGVSGSPLHF
TRBJ1-1,.,TRBV21-1,.,TGTGCCAGCGGAGACGGCAGAACGAACACTGAAGCTTTCTTT,CASGDGRTNTEAFF
TRBJ1-3,.,TRBV5-1,TRBD1,TGCGCCAGCAGCCGGGACAGGGACAACACCATATATTTT,CASSRDRDNTIYF
TRBJ1-2,.,TRBV9,.,TGTGCCAGCAGCGTAGGGCAGGGCCTCGGGTATGGCTACACCTTC,CASSVGQGLGYGYTF
TRBJ2-5,.,TRBV15,TRBD2,TGTGCCACCAGCCAGGCCGGGAGGGAGACCCAGTACTTC,CATSQAGRETQYF
TRBJ1-4,once,TRBV5-5,.,TGTGCCAGCAGCGTGGGGCGCGGGGGGCATTTGGAAAAACTGTTTTTT,CASSVGRGGHLEKLFF
TRBJ1-1,.,TRBV2,.,TGTGCCAGCCAACAGGGCCCGAACACTGAAGCTTTCTTT,CASQQGPNTEAFF
TRBJ2-3,.,TRBV5-1,TRBD2,TGCGCCAGCAGCGGGGGACTAGCGGGGAAGTCAGATACGCAGTATTTT,CASSGGLAGKSDTQYF
TRBJ2-3,.,TRBV13,.,TGTGCCAGCAGCCCAGGACTCGCCACAGATACGCAGTATTTT,CASSPGLATDTQYF
TRBJ2-5,once,TRBV21-1,.,TGTGCCAGCAGCAGATTGACTAGCGGGGGGGAGACCCAGTACTTC,CASSRLTSGGETQYF
TRBJ1-1,few,TRBV9,.,TGTGCCAGCAGCGTAGGGGGCGCGAACACTGAAGCTTTCTTT,CASSVGGANTEAFF
TRBJ2-5,.,TRBV5-1,.,TGCGCCAGCAGTTTTAAAGAGACCCAGTACTTC,CASSFKETQYF
TRBJ2-3,few,TRBV9,.,TGTGCCAGCAGCGTAGGAATGGGCTTTGGCACAGATACGCAGTATTTT,CASSVGMGFGTDTQYF
TRBJ2-1,.,TRBV2,TRBD2,TGTGCCAGCGGTAACCGGGGGGGCCTCGGCAATGAGCAGTTCTTC,CASGNRGGLGNEQFF
TRBJ1-5,.,TRBV19,.,TGTGCCAGTCAAGGAGGCCCTAGCAATCAGCCCCAGCATTTT,CASQGGPSNQPQHF
TRBJ2-5,.,TRBV29-1,.,TGCAGCGTTGTAGGGGCAGAGACCCAGTACTTC,CSVVGAETQYF
TRBJ1-2,.,TRBV25-1,TRBD1,TGTGCCAGCATAGGGGACAGGCTCTCCGATGGCTACACCTTC,CASIGDRLSDGYTF
TRBJ1-4,few,TRBV2,.,TGTGCCAGCAGCGACAGAATTGCAACTAATGAAAAACTGTTTTTT,CASSDRIATNEKLFF
TRBJ2-3,.,TRBV5-6,TRBD2,TGTGCCAGCAGCGAGGGACTAGCAGGCACAGATACGCAGTATTTT,CASSEGLAGTDTQYF
TRBJ2-3,once,TRBV20-1,TRBD2,TGCAGTGCTAGTGGGCCGCGGGGGGTAGATACGCAGTATTTT,CSASGPRGVDTQYF
TRBJ2-7,.,TRBV5-6,TRBD2,TGTGCCAGCAGTCGGACTAGCGGGGACTACGAGCAGTACTTC,CASSRTSGDYEQYF
TRBJ2-1,.,TRBV5-4,.,TGTGCCAGCAGCTCCCGGTGGGGGGATGAGCAGTTCTTC,CASSSRWGDEQFF
TRBJ1-4,.,TRBV19,.,TGTGCCACCAGAGGATGGGCGGGTGCAACTAATGAAAAACTGTTTTTT,CATRGWAGATNEKLFF
TRBJ2-7,.,TRBV19,TRBD2,TGTGCCAGTAGTATGGGGGGGGCCTACGAGCAGTACTTC,CASSMGGAYEQYF